The rows below give T cell receptor beta chains drawn from one sample of a study of blood T cell repertoires in COVID-19. Clones were read by immunoSEQ multiplex PCR, and TCRdb kept only the in-frame ones, dropping some. The sample includes around 60,000 clones, over 55% seen only once; the top ten take 4.8%. Source material: peripheral blood. These TCRs come from a woman in her 70s with COVID-19, enrolled during active disease. Each CDR3 is given with its conserved first and last residue. The D gene is left open where the match is weak. Clone size is not always given. Where it is, it says once, few, many or a class for expanded clones.

d_gene: TRBD2
j_gene: TRBJ2-1
abundance: .
v_gene: TRBV12-5
CDR3aa: CASRGDSYNEQFF
CDR3nt: TGTGCTAGTCGGGGGGATTCCTACAATGAGCAGTTCTTC

d_gene: .
j_gene: TRBJ1-1
abundance: .
v_gene: TRBV14
CDR3aa: CASSHRRVTEAFF
CDR3nt: TGTGCCAGCAGCCACCGCAGGGTTACTGAAGCTTTCTTT

d_gene: TRBD2
j_gene: TRBJ2-3
abundance: .
v_gene: TRBV5-4
CDR3aa: CASSLTSGLTDTQYF
CDR3nt: TGTGCCAGCAGCTTGACTAGCGGCCTCACAGATACGCAGTATTTT

d_gene: TRBD2
j_gene: TRBJ2-1
abundance: few
v_gene: TRBV6-4
CDR3aa: CASSESGVSYNEQFF
CDR3nt: TGTGCCAGCAGTGAGAGCGGGGTGTCCTACAATGAGCAGTTCTTC

d_gene: .
j_gene: TRBJ1-3
abundance: .
v_gene: TRBV9
CDR3aa: CASSPPGDTIYF
CDR3nt: TGTGCCAGCAGCCCACCGGGGGACACCATATATTTT

d_gene: .
j_gene: TRBJ1-1
abundance: .
v_gene: TRBV9
CDR3aa: CASTMGGQDTEAFF
CDR3nt: TGTGCCAGCACCATGGGGGGTCAGGACACTGAAGCTTTCTTT

d_gene: .
j_gene: TRBJ1-1
abundance: few
v_gene: TRBV6-5
CDR3aa: CASSAGAAFF
CDR3nt: TGTGCCAGCAGCGCGGGAGCAGCTTTCTTT

d_gene: .
j_gene: TRBJ1-1
abundance: .
v_gene: TRBV11-2
CDR3aa: CASSNRDLAFF
CDR3nt: TGTGCCAGCAGCAACCGGGACTTGGCTTTCTTT

d_gene: TRBD2
j_gene: TRBJ2-1
abundance: .
v_gene: TRBV19
CDR3aa: CASSPSLAGGPYNEQFF
CDR3nt: TGTGCCAGTAGTCCAAGCTTAGCGGGGGGCCCCTACAATGAGCAGTTCTTC

d_gene: .
j_gene: TRBJ2-7
abundance: .
v_gene: TRBV15
CDR3aa: CATSSGGEADEQYF
CDR3nt: TGTGCCACCAGCAGCGGGGGAGAAGCCGACGAGCAGTACTTC

d_gene: TRBD2
j_gene: TRBJ2-3
abundance: .
v_gene: TRBV3-1/TRBV3-2
CDR3aa: CASSRKGGTSGTDTQYF
CDR3nt: TGTGCCAGCAGCCGCAAGGGGGGGACTAGCGGCACAGATACGCAGTATTTT

d_gene: .
j_gene: TRBJ1-5
abundance: once
v_gene: TRBV4-1
CDR3aa: CASSPQKGGTGNQPQHF
CDR3nt: TGCGCCAGCAGCCCGCAAAAAGGCGGGACCGGCAATCAGCCCCAGCATTTT

d_gene: .
j_gene: TRBJ2-5
abundance: .
v_gene: TRBV9
CDR3aa: CASSVDPGETQYF
CDR3nt: TGTGCCAGCAGCGTAGACCCTGGCGAGACCCAGTACTTC

d_gene: .
j_gene: TRBJ2-1
abundance: .
v_gene: TRBV4-2
CDR3aa: CASSQGVDSYNEQFF
CDR3nt: TGTGCCAGCAGCCAAGGTGTCGACTCTTACAATGAGCAGTTCTTC

d_gene: TRBD2
j_gene: TRBJ2-1
abundance: few
v_gene: TRBV24-1
CDR3aa: CATSDTSGALNEQFF
CDR3nt: TGTGCCACCAGTGATACTAGCGGAGCTCTCAATGAGCAGTTCTTC

d_gene: .
j_gene: TRBJ2-1
abundance: .
v_gene: TRBV18
CDR3aa: CASSPGIYNEQFF
CDR3nt: TGTGCCAGCTCACCAGGCATTTACAATGAGCAGTTCTTC

d_gene: TRBD2
j_gene: TRBJ2-2
abundance: .
v_gene: TRBV5-6
CDR3aa: CASSFRLAGAANTGELFF
CDR3nt: TGTGCCAGCAGCTTTAGGCTAGCGGGGGCCGCGAACACCGGGGAGCTGTTTTTT

d_gene: TRBD2
j_gene: TRBJ2-3
abundance: .
v_gene: TRBV6-5
CDR3aa: CASRGLAGGVDTQYF
CDR3nt: TGTGCCAGCAGGGGACTAGCGGGAGGGGTAGATACGCAGTATTTT

d_gene: .
j_gene: TRBJ1-5
abundance: .
v_gene: TRBV20-1
CDR3aa: CSASKGSNQPQHF
CDR3nt: TGCAGTGCTAGTAAGGGGAGCAATCAGCCCCAGCATTTT

d_gene: .
j_gene: TRBJ2-3
abundance: .
v_gene: TRBV19
CDR3aa: CASSINRDFRTDTQYF
CDR3nt: TGTGCCAGTAGTATCAACCGGGACTTTCGCACAGATACGCAGTATTTT

d_gene: TRBD2
j_gene: TRBJ2-1
abundance: .
v_gene: TRBV5-6
CDR3aa: CASSFERGGERNEQFF
CDR3nt: TGTGCCAGCAGCTTCGAGCGGGGGGGCGAACGGAATGAGCAGTTCTTC

d_gene: TRBD2
j_gene: TRBJ2-1
abundance: few
v_gene: TRBV14
CDR3aa: CASSPGLASSNEQFF
CDR3nt: TGTGCCAGCAGCCCGGGACTAGCCTCCTCCAATGAGCAGTTCTTC

d_gene: .
j_gene: TRBJ2-2
abundance: once
v_gene: TRBV5-5
CDR3aa: CASSLIPGLNTGELFF
CDR3nt: TGTGCCAGCAGCTTGATTCCTGGGCTGAACACCGGGGAGCTGTTTTTT

d_gene: TRBD2
j_gene: TRBJ2-7
abundance: medium-sized
v_gene: TRBV5-1
CDR3aa: CASSQGLAGFEQYF
CDR3nt: TGCGCCAGCAGCCAGGGACTAGCGGGGTTTGAGCAGTACTTC

d_gene: TRBD1
j_gene: TRBJ1-4
abundance: .
v_gene: TRBV6-6
CDR3aa: CASRGTGGNEKLFF
CDR3nt: TGTGCCAGCAGAGGGACAGGGGGTAATGAAAAACTGTTTTTT

d_gene: .
j_gene: TRBJ2-5
abundance: .
v_gene: TRBV6-4
CDR3aa: CASSTGGGETQYF
CDR3nt: TGTGCCAGCAGTACAGGGGGAGGGGAGACCCAGTACTTC

d_gene: TRBD2
j_gene: TRBJ2-1
abundance: .
v_gene: TRBV27
CDR3aa: CASSLSLAGGPSLNEQFF
CDR3nt: TGTGCCAGCAGTTTATCCCTAGCGGGAGGGCCAAGTCTTAATGAGCAGTTCTTC

d_gene: .
j_gene: TRBJ2-5
abundance: .
v_gene: TRBV27
CDR3aa: CASSFGGALGAQYF
CDR3nt: TGTGCCAGCAGTTTTGGGGGGGCCCTGGGGGCCCAGTACTTC

d_gene: .
j_gene: TRBJ1-2
abundance: few
v_gene: TRBV3-1/TRBV3-2
CDR3aa: CASSQNLNYGYTF
CDR3nt: TGTGCCAGCAGCCAAAATCTAAACTATGGCTACACCTTC

d_gene: TRBD1
j_gene: TRBJ2-6
abundance: few
v_gene: TRBV25-1
CDR3aa: CASLGQGARGANVLTF
CDR3nt: TGTGCCAGCCTGGGACAGGGGGCGCGAGGGGCCAACGTCCTGACTTTC